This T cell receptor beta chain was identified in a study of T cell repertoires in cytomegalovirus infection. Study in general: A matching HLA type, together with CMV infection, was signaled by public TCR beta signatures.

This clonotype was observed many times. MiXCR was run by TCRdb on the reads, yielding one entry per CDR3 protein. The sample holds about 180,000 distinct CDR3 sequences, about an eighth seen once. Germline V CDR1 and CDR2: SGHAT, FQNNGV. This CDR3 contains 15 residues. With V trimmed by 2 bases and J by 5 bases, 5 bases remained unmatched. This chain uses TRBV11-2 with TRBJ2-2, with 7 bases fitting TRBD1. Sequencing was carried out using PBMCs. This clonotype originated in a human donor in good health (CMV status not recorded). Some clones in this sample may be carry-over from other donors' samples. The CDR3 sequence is CASSLIGGPTGELFF. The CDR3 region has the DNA TGTGCCAGCAGCTTAATAGGGGGCCCGACCGGGGAGCTGTTTTTT.